The rows below give T cell receptor beta chains drawn from one sample of a study of human T cells and chemical hapten exposure. TCRdb redid the calling of the RACE reads with MiXCR, one entry per CDR3 protein. The sample holds just over 95,000 distinct CDR3 sequences, 27% seen once. The sequences come from whole blood, collected in connection with sensitization to the hapten diphenylcyclopropenone (DPC). These receptors all stem from a man in his forties or fifties with alopecia areata. Some clones in this sample may be carry-over from other donors' samples. The CDR3 runs from the conserved cysteine through the conserved F or W. A D gene is named only where the DNA matches it firmly. Some rows mark clone size as missing; the rest say once, few, many or name a class of expanded clone.

j_call d_call clone_size v_call cdr3_aa cdr3_nt
TRBJ2-5 - few TRBV6-6 CASSSGRPETQYF TGTGCCAGCAGTTCCGGCCGTCCGGAGACCCAGTACTTC
TRBJ2-3 - - TRBV6-1 CASSPHTDTQYF TGTGCCAGCAGTCCCCACACAGATACGCAGTATTTT
TRBJ2-3 TRBD2 few TRBV12-5 CASGLTQLAGVADTQYF TGTGCTAGTGGCCTTACCCAACTAGCGGGAGTGGCAGATACGCAGTATTTT
TRBJ1-1 TRBD1 few TRBV20-1 CSARASGQANTEAFF TGCAGTGCTAGAGCGTCGGGACAGGCGAACACTGAAGCTTTCTTT
TRBJ1-5 - - TRBV28 CASSWTASNQPQHF TGTGCCAGCAGTTGGACAGCTAGCAATCAGCCCCAGCATTTT
TRBJ2-2 TRBD2 few TRBV7-2 CASSDRTSGSLGELFF TGTGCCAGCAGCGACCGGACCAGCGGGAGTCTCGGGGAGCTGTTTTTT
TRBJ1-5 - - TRBV12-3/TRBV12-4 CASSLAQGAQPQHF TGTGCCAGCAGTTTAGCACAGGGTGCTCAGCCCCAGCATTTT
TRBJ2-1 TRBD2 - TRBV5-1 CASSLQAGADITQFF TGCGCCAGCAGCTTACAAGCGGGAGCTGATATTACGCAGTTCTTC
TRBJ1-1 - - TRBV4-3 CASSQNQGQNTEAFF TGCGCCAGCAGCCAGAATCAGGGGCAGAACACTGAAGCTTTCTTT
TRBJ2-7 TRBD2 many TRBV28 CASSASGKARYEQYF TGTGCCAGCAGTGCTAGCGGGAAGGCACGCTACGAGCAGTACTTC
TRBJ2-6 - few TRBV20-1 CSARARTGANVLTF TGCAGTGCTAGAGCACGGACTGGGGCCAACGTCCTGACTTTC
TRBJ2-3 - few TRBV7-2 CASSLGLRDTQYF TGTGCCAGCAGCTTAGGGCTGAGGGATACGCAGTATTTT
TRBJ2-4 - - TRBV20-1 CSAPDSTNEIAKNIQYF TGCAGTGCTCCGGACAGTACTAACGAAATAGCCAAAAACATTCAGTACTTC
TRBJ2-3 - few TRBV5-4 CASSYYPSTDTQYF TGTGCCAGCAGCTATTACCCTAGCACAGATACGCAGTATTTT
TRBJ2-3 - - TRBV3-1 CASSQGRAADTQYF TGTGCCAGCAGCCAAGGTAGGGCGGCAGATACGCAGTATTTT
TRBJ1-5 - few TRBV7-6 CASSSRFNQPQHF TGTGCCAGCAGCTCCAGATTTAATCAGCCCCAGCATTTT
TRBJ2-7 - - TRBV6-2/TRBV6-3 CASSSTGTPSYEQYF TGTGCCAGCAGTTCCACCGGGACACCCTCCTACGAGCAGTACTTC
TRBJ2-3 - few TRBV12-3/TRBV12-4 CASSSPGTERYTDTQYF TGTGCCAGCAGTTCCCCAGGTACCGAAAGATACACAGATACGCAGTATTTT
TRBJ1-5 - few TRBV28 CASSLWVGANQPQHF TGTGCCAGCAGTTTATGGGTTGGGGCAAATCAGCCCCAGCATTTT
TRBJ1-4 - - TRBV5-1 CASSRGGNEKLFF TGCGCCAGCAGCAGGGGGGGCAATGAAAAACTGTTTTTT
TRBJ2-4 - - TRBV7-9 CASSLGPGNIQYF TGTGCCAGCAGCTTAGGGCCGGGCAACATTCAGTACTTC
TRBJ2-6 - few TRBV12-3/TRBV12-4 CASSFRPSGANVLTF TGTGCCAGCAGTTTTCGCCCCTCTGGGGCCAACGTCCTGACTTTC
TRBJ2-4 - few TRBV27 CASSSTSLAKNIQYF TGTGCCAGCAGCTCGACGAGTTTAGCCAAAAACATTCAGTACTTC
TRBJ2-7 - - TRBV6-5 CASSSTLGAYEQYF TGTGCCAGCAGTTCTACCTTGGGGGCCTACGAGCAGTACTTC
TRBJ2-1 - once TRBV5-6 CASSLLMGDEQFF TGTGCCAGCAGCTTGTTAATGGGTGATGAGCAGTTCTTC
TRBJ2-5 TRBD2 few TRBV20-1 CSATVASGYQETQYF TGCAGTGCTACAGTGGCTAGCGGATACCAAGAGACCCAGTACTTC
TRBJ2-1 TRBD2 - TRBV6-2/TRBV6-3 CASRTLAAGYNEQFF TGTGCCAGCAGGACACTAGCGGCGGGTTACAATGAGCAGTTCTTC
TRBJ2-1 - - TRBV6-5 CASSYGQSYNEQFF TGTGCCAGCAGTTATGGGCAGTCCTACAATGAGCAGTTCTTC
TRBJ2-7 TRBD2 - TRBV4-1 CASSPGLAGGATPEQYF TGCGCCAGCAGCCCGGGACTAGCGGGAGGGGCTACGCCCGAGCAGTACTTC
TRBJ2-4 TRBD1 - TRBV6-1 CASKTTGGGKNIQYF TGTGCCAGCAAAACTACAGGGGGTGGCAAAAACATTCAGTACTTC
TRBJ1-5 - - TRBV3-1 CASSQDGEGSNQPQHF TGTGCCAGCAGCCAAGACGGTGAGGGTAGCAATCAGCCCCAGCATTTT
TRBJ2-3 - few TRBV9 CASSAGATLSTDTQYF TGTGCCAGCAGCGCGGGGGCTACCCTTAGCACAGATACGCAGTATTTT
TRBJ1-5 - once TRBV12-3/TRBV12-4 CASTWGAANQPQHF TGTGCCAGCACCTGGGGGGCAGCCAATCAGCCCCAGCATTTT
TRBJ2-3 - - TRBV7-8 CASSLVVGGRADTQYF TGTGCCAGCAGCTTAGTGGTCGGGGGAAGGGCAGATACGCAGTATTTT
TRBJ1-1 - - TRBV12-3/TRBV12-4 CASTTDRTNTEAFF TGTGCCAGCACCACAGACAGGACGAACACTGAAGCTTTCTTT
TRBJ2-3 - few TRBV6-5 CASRTYQGSTDTQYF TGTGCCAGCAGGACCTATCAGGGGTCCACAGATACGCAGTATTTT
TRBJ2-6 TRBD2 - TRBV7-2 CASSLAATSAGGRSAGANVLTF TGTGCCAGCAGCTTAGCGGCTACCAGCGCGGGAGGGCGATCGGCTGGGGCCAACGTCCTGACTTTC
TRBJ1-3 - - TRBV3-1 CASRRDIGNTIYF TGTGCCAGCAGACGGGACATAGGAAACACCATATATTTT
TRBJ2-3 - - TRBV6-2/TRBV6-3 CASTVRAEKGTQYF TGTGCCAGCACCGTGCGGGCCGAGAAAGGTACGCAGTATTTT
TRBJ2-3 - few TRBV2 CASSEAGVITDTQYF TGTGCCAGCAGTGAAGCAGGAGTTATAACAGATACGCAGTATTTT
TRBJ2-4 - - TRBV7-9 CASRQRGASGKLAKNIQYF TGTGCCAGCAGACAAAGGGGGGCTAGCGGAAAACTAGCCAAAAACATTCAGTACTTC
TRBJ1-4 TRBD1 - TRBV28 CASSGGTGNEKLFF TGTGCCAGCAGCGGTGGGACAGGAAATGAAAAACTGTTTTTT
TRBJ2-1 TRBD2 - TRBV28 CASSLASGSENEQFF TGTGCCAGCAGTTTAGCTAGCGGGAGCGAGAATGAGCAGTTCTTC
TRBJ2-1 - - TRBV7-2 CASSLGLPNEQFF TGTGCCAGCAGCTTAGGGCTCCCGAATGAGCAGTTCTTC
TRBJ1-2 - - TRBV28 CASSPRVGAVYGYTF TGTGCCAGCAGTCCCCGTGTGGGAGCGGTGTATGGCTACACCTTC
TRBJ2-3 - - TRBV14 CASSQDWSGASTDTQYF TGTGCCAGCAGCCAAGATTGGTCAGGGGCTAGCACAGATACGCAGTATTTT
TRBJ1-4 - - TRBV13 CASSLRPGLNEKLFF TGTGCCAGCAGCTTAAGACCGGGACTTAATGAAAAACTGTTTTTT
TRBJ1-3 - few TRBV12-3/TRBV12-4 CGGGSSTGNTIYF TGTGGAGGAGGGTCCTCGACTGGAAACACCATATATTTT
TRBJ1-1 - - TRBV27 CASSPLGGRTEAFF TGTGCCAGCAGTCCCCTGGGGGGTCGGACTGAAGCTTTCTTT
TRBJ2-5 - - TRBV12-3/TRBV12-4 CASSLIRVETQYF TGTGCCAGCAGTTTGATTAGGGTAGAGACCCAGTACTTC
TRBJ2-6 - - TRBV6-1 CASLKSGANVLTF TGTGCCAGTCTGAAATCTGGGGCCAACGTCCTGACTTTC
TRBJ1-1 TRBD1 few TRBV10-2 CASVADRTGAAEAFF TGCGCCAGCGTCGCGGATCGGACAGGGGCGGCTGAAGCTTTCTTT
TRBJ2-3 TRBD2 few TRBV14 CASSLGLAGGDTQYF TGTGCCAGCAGCCTCGGACTAGCGGGAGGAGATACGCAGTATTTT
TRBJ2-3 - few TRBV28 CASTRSTDTQYF TGTGCCAGCACACGGAGCACAGATACGCAGTATTTT
TRBJ2-3 TRBD2 few TRBV6-2/TRBV6-3 CASIGLAGTDTQYF TGTGCCAGCATTGGACTAGCGGGCACAGATACGCAGTATTTT